This T cell receptor beta chain is drawn from a study of patients and donors after allogeneic stem cell transplantation. The germline V gene has CDR1 SGHKS and CDR2 YYEKEE (reference sequence). Deletions cut 4 bases from V and 4 bases from J, with 14 bases between. The CDR3 consists of 14 residues. TCRdb fed the RT-PCR reads into MiXCR, producing one record per CDR3 protein. The sample contains about 960,000 distinct CDR3 sequences, under 20% of which appear only once. The receptor comes from a human donor who was either an allogeneic HSCT recipient or a stem cell or donor lymphocyte infusion donor (not recorded which). It is not recorded whose cells these are; they may come from a transplant donor. The sample was blood, either unsorted or a sorted T cell fraction (not recorded which). The chain recombines TRBV5-5 with TRBJ1-2; D uncertain. The CDR3 here is CASSRPKGCYGYTF. The DNA of the CDR3 is TGTGCCAGCAGCCGGCCTAAGGGATGCTATGGCTACACCTTC.